In its sample, the clone carrying this TCR beta chain was seen many times. This sample is drawn from a study of Graves' ophthalmopathy and Graves' hyperthyroidism. Amplification of the TCR beta CDR3 regions used RNA transcripts (as template). In the first round, RT-PCR was carried out with HTBI primers, and a multiplex PCR formed the second round. From the multiplex PCR reads, TCRdb called clonotypes with MiXCR, one entry per CDR3 protein. The sample yields 350,000 to 450,000 distinct CDR3 sequences, roughly 21% seen once. Between the trimmed V and J ends, which lost 6 bases and 5 bases, there was a span of 16 bases. Germline-derived CDR1 and CDR2 are MDHEN and SYDVKM. The CDR3 has 14 amino acids.

Sequencing was carried out using peripheral blood. This chain uses TRBV28 with TRBJ1-1; tentative D call: TRBD1 (5 bases). This receptor was identified in a woman aged 18-35 years with stable Graves' hyperthyroidism. The DNA for the CDR3 is TGTGCCAGCAGCTCGATTATTGGGGGGACTGAAGCTTTCTTT. It is translated as CASSSIIGGTEAFF.